Below are 12 T cell receptor beta chains sequenced from a single sample in a study of T cells expressing NK-cell markers. TCRdb processed the 5' RACE reads again and assigns one entry to each CDR3 protein, with no DNA. This sample's table has under 500,000 distinct CDR3 sequences. Sequences were obtained from blood T cells: a sorted CD56 or NKG2C T cell subset, CD4+ or CD8+ T cells, or bulk PBMC T cells (not recorded which). Receptor source: a woman aged 18 to 75 in good health.

This chain links TRBV7-2 with TRBJ2-5; TCRdb gives TRBD2 as the D gene, but with no DNA this cannot be confirmed. Germline V gene data show CDR1 as SGHTA and CDR2 as FQGNSA. The length of the CDR3 is 16 residues. This CDR3 reads CASSLRLAGGRETQYF.

CDR3 amino acids: CASSLGTGDTQGTQYF. The chain recombines TRBV5-1 with TRBJ2-5; TCRdb proposes TRBD1, but this gene call is untestable without DNA. Germline V gene data show CDR1 as SGHRS and CDR2 as YFSETQ. CDR3 length: 16 amino acids.

The CDR3 loop is CASRVIGTGEVPPTDTQYF. J is TRBJ2-3 and V is TRBV5-1; TCRdb's assignment of TRBD1 cannot be checked, as there is no DNA. The CDR3 covers 19 residues. Looked up from germline, CDR1 is SGHRS and CDR2 is YFSETQ.

The V gene is TRBV5-6, the J gene TRBJ2-5; the TCRdb call, TRBD1, lacks DNA for checking. The CDR3 has 13 residues. Per germline, CDR1 SGHDT and CDR2 YYEEEE. The CDR3: CASSWGDIEDQYF.

The chain joins TRBV4-3 to TRBJ2-1; TCRdb designates TRBD1, a call that cannot be tested without DNA. The CDR3 contains 16 residues. The germline gives CDR1 LGHNA, CDR2 YSLEER. CDR3: CASSQDPGTGINEQFF.

The CDR3 region is CSAGGAGWELQPQHF. The rearrangement joins TRBV20-1 to TRBJ1-5; TCRdb proposes TRBD1, but this gene call is untestable without DNA. The CDR3 covers 15 residues. Per the germline V gene, CDR1 is DFQATT and CDR2 is SNEGSKA (reference sequence).

The chain recombines TRBV20-1 with TRBJ2-7; TCRdb lists TRBD1, though no DNA is available to test this call. CDR1 is DFQATT and CDR2 is SNEGSKA in the germline V gene (reference sequence). The CDR3 runs to 17 residues. The CDR3 region is CSARPPPGRRLSDEQYF.

The V call is TRBV13, the J call TRBJ2-7; TCRdb names TRBD2, which stays unverified in the absence of DNA. The CDR3 consists of 14 residues. Germline CDR1 is PRHDT and CDR2 is FYEKMQ (reference sequence). The CDR3 is CASTGGRFSYEQYF.

The V gene is TRBV12-3 or TRBV12-4, the J gene TRBJ2-1; TCRdb's D call, TRBD1, is unchecked because there is no DNA. CDR3 length: 12 residues. This CDR3 reads CASSFTGDQQFF.

The rearrangement uses TRBV4-3 and TRBJ1-2; TCRdb names TRBD1, which stays unverified in the absence of DNA. From germline, CDR1 is LGHNA and CDR2 YSLEER. CDR3 length equals 14 residues. The CDR3 region is CASSQETAGWGYTF.

CDR3 loop: CASSQENQGRNAIYF. This chain uses TRBV4-2 with TRBJ1-3. CDR1 and CDR2 (germline): LGHNA, YNFKEQ. The CDR3 is 15 amino acids.

The chain employs TRBV6-5 and TRBJ2-1; TCRdb's D call, TRBD2, is unchecked because there is no DNA. Germline V gene lookup returns CDR1 MNHEY and CDR2 SVGAGI. The CDR3 totals 13 residues. This CDR3 is CASSYWAINEQFF.